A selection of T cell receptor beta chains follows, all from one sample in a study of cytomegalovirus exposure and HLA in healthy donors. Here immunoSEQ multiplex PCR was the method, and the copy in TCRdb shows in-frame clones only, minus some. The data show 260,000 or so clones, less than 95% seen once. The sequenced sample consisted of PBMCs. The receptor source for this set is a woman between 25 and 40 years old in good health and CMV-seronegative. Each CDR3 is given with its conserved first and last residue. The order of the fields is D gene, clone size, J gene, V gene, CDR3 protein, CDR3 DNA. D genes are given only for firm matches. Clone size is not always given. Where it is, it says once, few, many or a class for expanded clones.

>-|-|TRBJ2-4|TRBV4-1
CASSQDQANWNQYF
TGCGCCAGCAGCCAAGATCAGGCAAATTGGAATCAGTACTTC
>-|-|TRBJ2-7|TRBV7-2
CASSFLPIGAYEQYF
TGTGCCAGCAGCTTCCTTCCGATCGGCGCCTACGAGCAGTACTTC
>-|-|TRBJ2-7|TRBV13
CASSPGQGGYEQYF
TGTGCCAGCAGCCCCGGGCAGGGTGGCTACGAGCAGTACTTC
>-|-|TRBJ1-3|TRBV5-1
CASSAADFSDSGNTIYF
TGCGCCAGCAGCGCAGCAGACTTCTCCGACTCTGGAAACACCATATATTTT
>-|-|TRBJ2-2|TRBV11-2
CASGGTPGQARTGELFF
TGTGCCAGCGGGGGGACCCCCGGACAGGCTCGCACCGGGGAGCTGTTTTTT
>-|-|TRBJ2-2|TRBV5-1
CASSLAAGRSAGELFF
TGCGCCAGCAGCTTGGCCGCGGGGCGCTCGGCCGGGGAGCTGTTTTTT
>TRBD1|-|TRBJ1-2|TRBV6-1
CASTPDRAFYGYTF
TGTGCCAGCACCCCCGACAGGGCCTTCTATGGCTACACCTTC
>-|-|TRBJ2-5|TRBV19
CASSIDVRETQYF
TGTGCCAGTAGTATAGACGTCAGAGAGACCCAGTACTTC
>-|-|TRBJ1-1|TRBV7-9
CASSLSQGMNTEAFF
TGTGCCAGCAGCCTCTCACAGGGAATGAACACTGAAGCTTTCTTT
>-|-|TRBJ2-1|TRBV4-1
CASSQDRLNNEQFF
TGCGCCAGCAGCCAAGATCGACTAAACAATGAGCAGTTCTTC
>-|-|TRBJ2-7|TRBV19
CASSPDSIYEQYF
TGTGCCAGTAGCCCCGACAGCATCTACGAGCAGTACTTC
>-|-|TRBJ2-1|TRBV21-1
CASSNRDRGSSYNEQFF
TGTGCCAGCAGCAACCGGGACAGGGGGAGCTCCTACAATGAGCAGTTCTTC
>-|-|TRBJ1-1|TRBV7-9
CASTRSGESTEAFF
TGTGCCAGCACCCGCTCCGGGGAGTCAACTGAAGCTTTCTTT
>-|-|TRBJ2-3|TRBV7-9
CASSLYTDTQYF
TGTGCCAGCAGCTTATACACAGATACGCAGTATTTT
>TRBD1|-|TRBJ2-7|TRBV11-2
CASSSQGSSYEQYF
TGTGCCAGCAGCTCACAGGGGAGCTCCTACGAGCAGTACTTC
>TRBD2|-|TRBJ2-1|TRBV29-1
CSVPGLADYNEQFF
TGCAGCGTTCCGGGACTAGCGGATTACAATGAGCAGTTCTTC
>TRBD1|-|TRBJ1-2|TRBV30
CAWSVRTGNYGYTF
TGTGCCTGGAGTGTACGGACAGGGAACTATGGCTACACCTTC
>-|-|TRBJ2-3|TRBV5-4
CASSSGTAPDTQYF
TGTGCCAGCAGCTCTGGGACCGCCCCAGATACGCAGTATTTT
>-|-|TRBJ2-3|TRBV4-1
CASSQLLATSTDTQYF
TGCGCCAGCAGCCAACTTCTAGCGACAAGCACAGATACGCAGTATTTT
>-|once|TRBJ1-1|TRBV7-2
CASSLEMGNTEAFF
TGTGCCAGCAGCTTAGAAATGGGGAACACTGAAGCTTTCTTT
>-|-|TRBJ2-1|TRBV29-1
CSVELRSNEQFF
TGCAGCGTTGAACTGCGGAGCAATGAGCAGTTCTTC
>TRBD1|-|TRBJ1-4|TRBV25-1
CASSARTGPGEKLFF
TGTGCCAGCAGTGCCCGGACAGGGCCGGGTGAAAAACTGTTTTTT
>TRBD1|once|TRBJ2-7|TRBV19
CASSPRDRGTNYEQYF
TGTGCCAGTAGTCCCCGGGACAGGGGCACTAACTACGAGCAGTACTTC
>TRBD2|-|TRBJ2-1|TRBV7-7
CASSPGTSGSWYNEQFF
TGTGCCAGCAGCCCTGGGACTAGCGGGAGCTGGTACAATGAGCAGTTCTTC
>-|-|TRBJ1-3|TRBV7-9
CASRLTENGNTIYF
TGTGCCAGCAGACTGACAGAAAATGGAAACACCATATATTTT
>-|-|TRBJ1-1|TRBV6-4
CASSRDISNTEAFF
TGTGCCAGCAGCCGTGATATTTCGAACACTGAAGCTTTCTTT
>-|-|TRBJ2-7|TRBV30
CAWSFGRGWYEQYF
TGTGCCTGGAGTTTTGGCAGGGGATGGTACGAGCAGTACTTC
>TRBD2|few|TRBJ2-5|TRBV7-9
CASNKAGGPVLETQYF
TGTGCCAGCAACAAAGCGGGAGGGCCTGTTTTGGAGACCCAGTACTTC
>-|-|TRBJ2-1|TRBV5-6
CASSLLIDEQFF
TGTGCCAGCAGCTTATTAATAGATGAGCAGTTCTTC
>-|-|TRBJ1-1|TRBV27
CASRSDSSEAFF
TGTGCCAGCAGATCGGACAGCTCCGAAGCTTTCTTT
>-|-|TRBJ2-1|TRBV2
CASSEQDYNEQFF
TGTGCCAGCAGTGAACAGGACTACAATGAGCAGTTCTTC
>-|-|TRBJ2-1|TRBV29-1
CSVDEVGNEQFF
TGCAGCGTTGATGAGGTCGGCAATGAGCAGTTCTTC
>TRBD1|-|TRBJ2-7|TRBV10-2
CASSGTGTGVHEQYF
TGCGCCAGCAGTGGTACTGGGACAGGGGTCCACGAGCAGTACTTC